Listed below are T cell receptor beta chains from one sample, sequenced in a study of blood T cell repertoires in COVID-19. The table came from immunoSEQ multiplex PCR; TCRdb's copy has only in-frame clones and leaves some out. Seen here are fewer than 300,000 clones, around 85% observed once, and the top ten hold 4.5% to 6%. Sequencing used peripheral blood. The receptor source for this set is a man aged 45-65 years with active or convalescent COVID-19. Each CDR3 is given with its conserved first and last residue. A D gene is named only where the DNA matches it firmly. A clone size is listed for some rows: how often the clone was seen (once, few, many), or a class if it is expanded.

>15|TRBV4-2|NA|TRBJ2-1|NA
TGTGCCAGCAGCCAAGATCCCGGGTTAAGGAATGAGCAGTTCTTC
CASSQDPGLRNEQFF
>17|TRBV30|TRBD1|TRBJ2-6|NA
TGTGCCTGGGACCCCAGGGGGTCGTGGTCTGGGGCCAACGTCCTGACTTTC
CAWDPRGSWSGANVLTF
>16|TRBV7-9|NA|TRBJ1-4|NA
TGTGCCAGCAGCTTTACCTCCGGGACACAAAATGAAAAACTGTTTTTT
CASSFTSGTQNEKLFF
>17|TRBV27|TRBD2|TRBJ2-3|NA
TGTGCCAGCAGTTTCCTGTCGGCGGGAGGGATAACAGATACGCAGTATTTT
CASSFLSAGGITDTQYF
>15|TRBV9|TRBD2|TRBJ2-5|NA
TGTGCCAGCAGCGTATTAGCGGGAGGGGAGGAGACCCAGTACTTC
CASSVLAGGEETQYF
>16|TRBV3-1/TRBV3-2|NA|TRBJ2-1|NA
TGTGCCAGCAGCCAAGGATGGGGGAGGACCTACAATGAGCAGTTCTTC
CASSQGWGRTYNEQFF
>15|TRBV28|NA|TRBJ1-1|NA
TGTGCCAGCAGCCTTATAGGAGCTACCAACACTGAAGCTTTCTTT
CASSLIGATNTEAFF
>14|TRBV10-1|TRBD2|TRBJ2-7|once
TGCGCCAGCAGCGGGACTAGCGGGATTGGGGAGCAGTACTTC
CASSGTSGIGEQYF
>14|TRBV5-4|TRBD2|TRBJ2-7|NA
TGTGCCAGCAGCCCCTCGGCGGGAGGGCTCGAGCAGTACTTC
CASSPSAGGLEQYF
>16|TRBV3-1/TRBV3-2|TRBD2|TRBJ2-1|NA
TGTGCCAGCAGCCAAGATGCGCTTCTAGCGGGAGCTGAGCAGTTCTTC
CASSQDALLAGAEQFF
>12|TRBV2|NA|TRBJ1-5|NA
TGTGCCAGCAGAGTCGGGGGACAGCCCCAGCATTTT
CASRVGGQPQHF
>14|TRBV28|NA|TRBJ1-1|NA
TGTGCCAGCAGTGGAACTTCGCGAGGAACTGAAGCTTTCTTT
CASSGTSRGTEAFF
>17|TRBV3-1/TRBV3-2|TRBD2|TRBJ2-3|once
TGTGCCAGCAGCCAGTCGGGACTAGCGGGTAGCACAGATACGCAGTATTTT
CASSQSGLAGSTDTQYF
>15|TRBV19|NA|TRBJ2-7|NA
TGTGCCAGTAGTTTAACGCCGGGGTTTTCCTACGAGCAGTACTTC
CASSLTPGFSYEQYF
>13|TRBV3-1/TRBV3-2|TRBD1|TRBJ1-2|once
TGTGCCAGCAGCCAACGGACAGGGGTCGGCTACACCTTC
CASSQRTGVGYTF
>16|TRBV7-3|TRBD1|TRBJ2-2|NA
TGTGCCAGCAGCTTAATTGGTCAGGGGGTCGCCGGGGAGCTGTTTTTT
CASSLIGQGVAGELFF
>16|TRBV9|TRBD2|TRBJ2-7|few
TGTGCCAGCAGCCTCGGGACTAGCGGAAGCTCCTACGAGCAGTACTTC
CASSLGTSGSSYEQYF
>15|TRBV14|NA|TRBJ2-3|NA
TGTGCCAGCAGCCCACAGCGGGCCCGCACAGATACGCAGTATTTT
CASSPQRARTDTQYF
>15|TRBV30|TRBD2|TRBJ2-7|NA
TGTGCCTGGAGTGTACAGGCTAGCGGTACCTACGAGCAGTACTTC
CAWSVQASGTYEQYF
>18|TRBV19|TRBD1|TRBJ2-5|NA
TGTGCCAGTAGTATATCGGGACAGGCGCTACTTCTTCAAGAGACCCAGTACTTC
CASSISGQALLLQETQYF
>17|TRBV2|TRBD1|TRBJ1-4|NA
TGTGCCAGCAGTGAGGGACAGGGGGGTTGGGAAATTGAAAAACTGTTTTTT
CASSEGQGGWEIEKLFF
>15|TRBV15|NA|TRBJ1-5|NA
TGTGCCACCAGTTCGGAGGGATGGAGCAATCAGCCCCAGCATTTT
CATSSEGWSNQPQHF
>14|TRBV28|NA|TRBJ1-2|NA
TGTGCCAGCAGTTTAGGGGGCGGAGACTATGGCTACACCTTC
CASSLGGGDYGYTF
>14|TRBV7-9|TRBD2|TRBJ2-1|NA
TGTGCCAGCAGCTTAGTTCGGACTAGCGGTGAGCAGTTCTTC
CASSLVRTSGEQFF
>16|TRBV20-1|TRBD2|TRBJ2-7|NA
TGCAGTGCTAGTGGCACTAGCGGGAGGAGGACCTACGAGCAGTACTTC
CSASGTSGRRTYEQYF
>15|TRBV7-9|NA|TRBJ1-2|NA
TGTGCCAGCAGCTTAGCCCTCGACAGGATCTATGGCTACACCTTC
CASSLALDRIYGYTF
>15|TRBV18|TRBD1|TRBJ1-3|NA
TGTGCCAGCTCACCTGACAGGGCCAGGAGAAACACCATATATTTT
CASSPDRARRNTIYF
>16|TRBV21-1|NA|TRBJ2-1|NA
TGTGCCAGCAAAATACTAGCGGGAGGGCCGATACGCGAGCAGTTCTTC
CASKILAGGPIREQFF
>18|TRBV5-1|TRBD2|TRBJ2-3|NA
TGCGCCAGCAGCTTGGTTTTCGGGTCTAGCGGGGGCACAGATACGCAGTATTTT
CASSLVFGSSGGTDTQYF
>15|TRBV18|NA|TRBJ2-7|NA
TGTGCCAGCTCACCTGGGGGGACCCTATCCTACGAGCAGTACTTC
CASSPGGTLSYEQYF
>14|TRBV7-9|NA|TRBJ2-7|NA
TGTGCCAGCAGCTTAGGGGGCGACCCCTACGAGCAGTACTTC
CASSLGGDPYEQYF
>16|TRBV18|TRBD1|TRBJ2-1|once
TGTGCCAGCTCACGACAAGGGACAGGCTCTTCTTATGAGCAGTTCTTC
CASSRQGTGSSYEQFF
>13|TRBV7-3|NA|TRBJ2-3|NA
TGTGCCAGCAGCTTAATGAGTGCAGATACGCAGTATTTT
CASSLMSADTQYF
>15|TRBV5-4|TRBD2|TRBJ2-7|NA
TGTGCCAGCAGCCGGGGGGGGCTTTCGGGGAGCGAGCAGTACTTC
CASSRGGLSGSEQYF
>13|TRBV9|NA|TRBJ2-3|NA
TGTGCCAGCAGCGTAGGCGGTGCGGATACGCAGTATTTT
CASSVGGADTQYF
>14|TRBV11-2|NA|TRBJ1-6|NA
TGTGCCAGCAGTCGGGACTATGGAAATTCACCCCTCCACTTT
CASSRDYGNSPLHF
>11|TRBV10-3|NA|TRBJ2-1|NA
TGTGCCATCAGTGGACAGAATGAGCAGTTCTTC
CAISGQNEQFF
>15|TRBV19|TRBD1|TRBJ2-4|NA
TGTGCCAGTAGAGGACAGGGGGCTACCAAAAACATTCAGTACTTC
CASRGQGATKNIQYF
>15|TRBV11-2|TRBD1|TRBJ2-5|NA
TGTGCCAGCACCGCCGGGACAGGGTGGCAGGAGACCCAGTACTTC
CASTAGTGWQETQYF
>11|TRBV9|NA|TRBJ2-3|NA
TGTGCCAGCAGCGAGGGGGATACGCAGTATTTT
CASSEGDTQYF
>15|TRBV19|NA|TRBJ2-1|once
TGTGCCAGTAGTATAGATTATTGGGGTCGTAGCGTACAGTTCTTC
CASSIDYWGRSVQFF
>15|TRBV14|TRBD1|TRBJ2-7|NA
TGTGCCAGCAGCCGGGGACAGGGGCAGGGGTCCGAGCAGTACTTC
CASSRGQGQGSEQYF
>15|TRBV6-5|TRBD2|TRBJ2-7|NA
TGTGCCAGCGCGGGACTAGCGGGAGGTATCTACGAGCAGTACTTC
CASAGLAGGIYEQYF
>15|TRBV18|TRBD1|TRBJ1-1|many
TGTGCCAGCTCACTTCGACCCAGGGGGGACACTGAAGCTTTCTTT
CASSLRPRGDTEAFF
>15|TRBV19|NA|TRBJ1-5|NA
TGTGCCAGTAGATTAACAGGGAATAGCAATCAGCCCCAGCATTTT
CASRLTGNSNQPQHF
>14|TRBV10-2|TRBD2|TRBJ2-7|NA
TGCGCCAGCAGGGCGGGAGGGCCTCAATACGAGCAGTACTTC
CASRAGGPQYEQYF
>14|TRBV2|NA|TRBJ2-2|NA
TGTGCCAGCGCACTCCAGGGGTACACCGGGGAGCTGTTTTTT
CASALQGYTGELFF
>16|TRBV5-1|NA|TRBJ2-7|once
TGCGCCAGCAGCTTAATAGCCGGGACATCAGAATACGAGCAGTACTTC
CASSLIAGTSEYEQYF
>17|TRBV24-1|NA|TRBJ1-1|NA
TGTGCCACCAGTGATTTTAGGGAGCCGACCATGAACACTGAAGCTTTCTTT
CATSDFREPTMNTEAFF
>14|TRBV6-1|NA|TRBJ2-7|NA
TGTGCCAGCAGTGACGCGCGGATAACCTACGAGCAGTACTTC
CASSDARITYEQYF
>12|TRBV2|NA|TRBJ1-1|NA
TGTGCCAGCAGTCGAGGGGGCACTGAAGCTTTCTTT
CASSRGGTEAFF